This TCR beta chain appears in the sequencing data of a study of blood T cell repertoires in COVID-19. Across the study: Italy, Spain and the United States were the sources of the convalescent and acute COVID-19 samples.

The CDR3 has 14 amino acids. V lost 2 bases, J lost 3 bases, and 8 bases lay in between. Germline V lookup: CDR1 MNHEY, CDR2 SVGEGT. Per the study methods: Researchers report that nucleated cell counts were estimated from reference gene primer amplification. The method was immunoSEQ multiplex PCR; TCRdb's version includes in-frame clones alone and lacks a portion of them. D and trimming were read from the DNA, whereas the V and J calls and clone size are those reported in that table. The sample shows 220,000 or so clones, approximately 82% of them seen only once. The V and J genes are TRBV6-2 or TRBV6-3 and TRBJ1-5; no definite D call. The receptor comes from a woman of 80 years or more with acute or convalescent COVID-19. The sequenced sample consisted of peripheral blood. CDR3 in DNA: TGTGCCAGCAGTTACGCCCAGGTCAATCAGCCCCAGCATTTT. Translated: CASSYAQVNQPQHF.